This T cell receptor beta chain derives from a study of cytomegalovirus exposure and HLA in healthy donors. The PCR ran on 60 Vbeta and 13 Jbeta primers. Assay: immunoSEQ multiplex PCR; the TCRdb copy retains only in-frame clones and omits some. The repertoire has tens of thousands of clones, approximately 84% of them found once; the top ten carry approximately 2.8%. Points from the study as a whole: Across donors, sequencing depth was assumed by presence/absence analyses to be roughly uniform. Reports credit the classifier with highly specific, highly sensitive diagnosis of cytomegalovirus status.

As for this clone: The target antigen is unknown.

Germline V gene lookup returns CDR1 SGHTS and CDR2 YDEGEE. V lost 0 bases, J lost 6 bases, and 4 bases stayed unmatched. The CDR3 has 15 residues. Material: PBMCs. This receptor was identified in a man aged 50-59 years in good health and CMV-seronegative. The chain uses TRBV5-8 and TRBJ1-5; 9 bases align to TRBD1. CDR3 loop: CASSLGTGVPQPQHF. The DNA of the CDR3 is TGTGCCAGCAGCTTGGGGACAGGGGTGCCTCAGCCCCAGCATTTT.